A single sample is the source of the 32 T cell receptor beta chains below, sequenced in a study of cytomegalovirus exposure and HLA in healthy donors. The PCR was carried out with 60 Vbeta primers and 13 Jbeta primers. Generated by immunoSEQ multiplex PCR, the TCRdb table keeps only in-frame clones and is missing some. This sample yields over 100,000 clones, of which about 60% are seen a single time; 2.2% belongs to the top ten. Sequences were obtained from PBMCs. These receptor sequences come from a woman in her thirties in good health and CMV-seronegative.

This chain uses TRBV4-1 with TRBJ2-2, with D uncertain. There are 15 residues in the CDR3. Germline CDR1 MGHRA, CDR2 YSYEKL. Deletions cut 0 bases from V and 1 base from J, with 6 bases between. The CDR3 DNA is TGCGCCAGCAGCCAAGAGCCTAGGAACACCGGGGAGCTGTTTTTT. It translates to CASSQEPRNTGELFF.

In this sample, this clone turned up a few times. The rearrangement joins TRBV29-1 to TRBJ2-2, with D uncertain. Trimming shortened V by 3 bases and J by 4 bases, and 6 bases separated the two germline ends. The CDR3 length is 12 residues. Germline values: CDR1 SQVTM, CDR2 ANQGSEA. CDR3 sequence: CSVEAVTGELFF. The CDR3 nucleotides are TGCAGCGTTGAGGCGGTCACCGGGGAGCTGTTTTTT.

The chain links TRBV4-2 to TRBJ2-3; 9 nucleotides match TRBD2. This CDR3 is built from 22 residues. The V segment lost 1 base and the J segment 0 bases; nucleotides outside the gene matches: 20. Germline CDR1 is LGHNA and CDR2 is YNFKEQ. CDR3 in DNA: TGTGCCAGCAGCCAAGCCTTTCTTCGGGTAGCGGGAGTAAGCTCTAGCACAGATACGCAGTATTTT. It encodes CASSQAFLRVAGVSSSTDTQYF.

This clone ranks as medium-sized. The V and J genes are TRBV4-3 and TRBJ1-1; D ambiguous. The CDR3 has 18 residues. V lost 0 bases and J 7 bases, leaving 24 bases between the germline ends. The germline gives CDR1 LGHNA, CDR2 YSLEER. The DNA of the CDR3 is TGCGCCAGCAGCCAAGATCCCCCCTCCGGAGGGCATCCGCTTGAAGCTTTCTTT. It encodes CASSQDPPSGGHPLEAFF.

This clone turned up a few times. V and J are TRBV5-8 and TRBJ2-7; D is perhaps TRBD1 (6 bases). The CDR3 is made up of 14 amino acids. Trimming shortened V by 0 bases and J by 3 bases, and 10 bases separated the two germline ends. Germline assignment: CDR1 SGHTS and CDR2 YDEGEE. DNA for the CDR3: TGTGCCAGCAGCTTGGCAACAGGGATCTACGAGCAGTACTTC. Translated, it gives CASSLATGIYEQYF.

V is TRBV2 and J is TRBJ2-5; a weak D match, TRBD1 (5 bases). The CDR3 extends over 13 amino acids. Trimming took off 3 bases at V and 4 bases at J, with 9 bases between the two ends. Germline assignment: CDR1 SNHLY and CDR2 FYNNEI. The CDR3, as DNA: TGTGCCAGCAGTGAGGGCAGGGTAGAGACCCAGTACTTC. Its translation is CASSEGRVETQYF.

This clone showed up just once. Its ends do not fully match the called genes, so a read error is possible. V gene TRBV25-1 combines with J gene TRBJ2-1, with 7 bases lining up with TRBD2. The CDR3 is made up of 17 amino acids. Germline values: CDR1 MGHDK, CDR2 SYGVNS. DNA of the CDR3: TGTGCCAGCAGTGACAATAGATGGGAGGGTTCCTACAGTGAGCAGTTCTTC. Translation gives CASSDNRWEGSYSEQFF.

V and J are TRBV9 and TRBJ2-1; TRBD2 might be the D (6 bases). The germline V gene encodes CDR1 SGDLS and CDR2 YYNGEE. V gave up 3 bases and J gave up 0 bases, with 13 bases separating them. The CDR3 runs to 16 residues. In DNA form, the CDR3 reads TGTGCCAGCAGCGAAGAGGAGGGCTTCTCCTACAATGAGCAGTTCTTC. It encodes CASSEEEGFSYNEQFF.

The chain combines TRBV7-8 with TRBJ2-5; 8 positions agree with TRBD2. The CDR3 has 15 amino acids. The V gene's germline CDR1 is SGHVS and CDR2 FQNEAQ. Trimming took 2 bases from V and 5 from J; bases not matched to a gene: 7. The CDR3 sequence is CASSLRAGAAETQYF. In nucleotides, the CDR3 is TGTGCCAGCAGCTTAAGAGCGGGAGCGGCTGAGACCCAGTACTTC.

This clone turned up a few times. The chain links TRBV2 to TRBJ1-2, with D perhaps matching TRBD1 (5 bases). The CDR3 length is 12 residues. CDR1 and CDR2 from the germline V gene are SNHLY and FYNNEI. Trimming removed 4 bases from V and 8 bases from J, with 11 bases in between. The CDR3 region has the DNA TGTGCCAGCAGTGGTGTAGGACACGGCTACACCTTC. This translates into CASSGVGHGYTF.

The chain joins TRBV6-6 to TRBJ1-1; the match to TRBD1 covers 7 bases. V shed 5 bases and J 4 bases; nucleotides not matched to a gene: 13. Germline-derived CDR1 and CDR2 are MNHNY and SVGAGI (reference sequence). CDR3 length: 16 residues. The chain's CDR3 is CASSLRDSLSGTEAFF. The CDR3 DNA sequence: TGTGCCAGCAGTCTCCGGGACAGTCTTTCGGGCACTGAAGCTTTCTTT.

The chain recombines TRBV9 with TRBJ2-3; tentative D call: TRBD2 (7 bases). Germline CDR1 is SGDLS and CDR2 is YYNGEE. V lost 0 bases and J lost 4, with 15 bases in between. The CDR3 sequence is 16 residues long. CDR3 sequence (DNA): TGTGCCAGCAGCGTAGGTCATAGGGGGGGGGCAGATACGCAGTATTTT. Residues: CASSVGHRGGADTQYF.

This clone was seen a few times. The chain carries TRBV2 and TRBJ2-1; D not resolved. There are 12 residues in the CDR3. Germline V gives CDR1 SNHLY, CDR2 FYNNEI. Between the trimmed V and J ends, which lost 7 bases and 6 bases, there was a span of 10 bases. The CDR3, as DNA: TGTGCCAGCATTATTAGCACCAATGAGCAGTTCTTC. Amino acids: CASIISTNEQFF.

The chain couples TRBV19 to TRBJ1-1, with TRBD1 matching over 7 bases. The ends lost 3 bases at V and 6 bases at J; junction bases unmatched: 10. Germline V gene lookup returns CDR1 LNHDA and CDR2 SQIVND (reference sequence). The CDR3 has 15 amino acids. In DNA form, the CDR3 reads TGTGCCAGTAGTATCAGACAGGGTGAGAGGTCTGAAGCTTTCTTT. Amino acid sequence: CASSIRQGERSEAFF. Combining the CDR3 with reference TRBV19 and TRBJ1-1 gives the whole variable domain DGGITQSPKYLFRKEGQNVTLSCEQNLNHDAMYWYRQDPGQGLRLIYYSQIVNDFQKGDIAEGYSVSREKKESFPLTVTSAQKNPTAFYLCASSIRQGERSEAFFGQGTRLTVV.

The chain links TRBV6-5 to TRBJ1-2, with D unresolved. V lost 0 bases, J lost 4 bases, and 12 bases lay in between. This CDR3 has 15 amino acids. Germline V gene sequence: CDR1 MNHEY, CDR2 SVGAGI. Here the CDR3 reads CASSYSILRAYGYTF. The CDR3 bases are TGTGCCAGCAGTTACTCGATCTTGAGGGCCTATGGCTACACCTTC.

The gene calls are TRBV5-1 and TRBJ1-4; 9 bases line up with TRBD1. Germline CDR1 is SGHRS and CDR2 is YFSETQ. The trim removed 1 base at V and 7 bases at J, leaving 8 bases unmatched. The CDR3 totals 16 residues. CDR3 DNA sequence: TGCGCCAGCAGCTTGTTTGGACAGGGGCTGAGTGAAAAACTGTTTTTT. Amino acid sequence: CASSLFGQGLSEKLFF. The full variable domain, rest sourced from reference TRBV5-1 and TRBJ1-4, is KAGVTQTPRYLIKTRGQQVTLSCSPISGHRSVSWYQQTPGQGLQFLFEYFSETQRNKGNFPGRFSGRQFSNSRSEMNVSTLELGDSALYLCASSLFGQGLSEKLFFGSGTQLSVL.

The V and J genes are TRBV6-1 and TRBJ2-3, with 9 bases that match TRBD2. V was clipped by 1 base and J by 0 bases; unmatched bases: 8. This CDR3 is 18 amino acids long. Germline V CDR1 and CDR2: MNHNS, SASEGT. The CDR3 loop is CASSEDLAGRRSTDTQYF. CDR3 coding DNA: TGTGCCAGCAGTGAAGATCTAGCGGGGAGGCGGAGCACAGATACGCAGTATTTT.

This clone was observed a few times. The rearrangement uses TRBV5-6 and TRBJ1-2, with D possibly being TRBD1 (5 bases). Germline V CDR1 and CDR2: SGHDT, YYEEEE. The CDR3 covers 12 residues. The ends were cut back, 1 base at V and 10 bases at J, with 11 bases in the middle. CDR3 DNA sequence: TGTGCCAGCAGCTTGAGGGGCACGGACTACACCTTC. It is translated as CASSLRGTDYTF. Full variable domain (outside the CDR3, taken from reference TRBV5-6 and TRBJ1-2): DAGVTQSPTHLIKTRGQQVTLRCSPKSGHDTVSWYQQALGQGPQFIFQYYEEEERQRGNFPDRFSGHQFPNYSSELNVNALLLGDSALYLCASSLRGTDYTFGSGTRLTVV.

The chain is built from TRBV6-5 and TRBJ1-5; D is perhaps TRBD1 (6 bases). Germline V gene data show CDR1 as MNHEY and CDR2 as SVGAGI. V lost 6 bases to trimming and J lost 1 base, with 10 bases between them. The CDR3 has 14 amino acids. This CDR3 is CASSTDSSNQPQHF. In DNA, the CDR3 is TGTGCCAGCAGCACGGACAGCAGCAATCAGCCCCAGCATTTT.

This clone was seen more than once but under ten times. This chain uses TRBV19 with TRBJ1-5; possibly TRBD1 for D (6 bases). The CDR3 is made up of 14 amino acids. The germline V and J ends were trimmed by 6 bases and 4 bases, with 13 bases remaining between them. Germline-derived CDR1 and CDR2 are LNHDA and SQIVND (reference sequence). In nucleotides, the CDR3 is TGTGCCAGTAGCGGTACAGGGCGGAATCAGCCCCAGCATTTT. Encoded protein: CASSGTGRNQPQHF.

The CDR3 sequence: CASSLAASGSRGTDTQYF. The CDR3 DNA sequence: TGCGCCAGCAGCTTGGCCGCTAGCGGGAGTAGGGGCACAGATACGCAGTATTTT. The chain employs TRBV5-1 and TRBJ2-3; TRBD2 matches 10 bases. This CDR3 comprises 18 residues. The germline gives CDR1 SGHRS, CDR2 YFSETQ. J gave up 1 base and V 0 bases, and 8 bases lay outside the gene matches.

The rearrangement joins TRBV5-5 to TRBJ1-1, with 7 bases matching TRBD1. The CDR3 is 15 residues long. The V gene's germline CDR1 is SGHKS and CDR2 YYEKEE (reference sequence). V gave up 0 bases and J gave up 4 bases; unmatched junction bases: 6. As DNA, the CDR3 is TGTGCCAGCAGCTTGGGACAGGGATCTAGCACTGAAGCTTTCTTT. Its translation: CASSLGQGSSTEAFF.

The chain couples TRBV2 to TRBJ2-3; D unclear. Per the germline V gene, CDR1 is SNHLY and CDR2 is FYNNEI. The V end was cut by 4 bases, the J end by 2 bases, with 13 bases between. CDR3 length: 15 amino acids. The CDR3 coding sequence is TGTGCCAGCAGTGGGAGTCGAACCCCCACAGATACGCAGTATTTT. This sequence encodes CASSGSRTPTDTQYF.

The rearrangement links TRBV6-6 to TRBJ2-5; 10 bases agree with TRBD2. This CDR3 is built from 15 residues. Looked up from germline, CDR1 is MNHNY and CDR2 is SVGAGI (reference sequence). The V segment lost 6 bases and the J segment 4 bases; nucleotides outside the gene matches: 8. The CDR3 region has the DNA TGTGCCAGCAGCTCCAGGGTAGCGGGAGGAGAGACCCAGTACTTC. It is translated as CASSSRVAGGETQYF.

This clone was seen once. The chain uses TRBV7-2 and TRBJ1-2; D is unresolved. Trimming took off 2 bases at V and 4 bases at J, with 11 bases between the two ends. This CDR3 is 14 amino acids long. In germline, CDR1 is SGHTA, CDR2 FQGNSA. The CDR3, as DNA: TGTGCCAGCAGCTTAACGAGGGAGGGCTATGGCTACACCTTC. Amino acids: CASSLTREGYGYTF.

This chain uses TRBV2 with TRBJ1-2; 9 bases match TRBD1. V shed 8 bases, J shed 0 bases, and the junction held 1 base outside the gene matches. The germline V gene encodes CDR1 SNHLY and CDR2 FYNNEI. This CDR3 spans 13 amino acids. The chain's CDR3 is CASGTGPNYGYTF. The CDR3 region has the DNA TGTGCCAGCGGGACAGGGCCTAACTATGGCTACACCTTC. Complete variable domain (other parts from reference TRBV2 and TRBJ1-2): EPEVTQTPSHQVTQMGQEVILRCVPISNHLYFYWYRQILGQKVEFLVSFYNNEISEKSEIFDDQFSVERPDGSNFTLKIRSTKLEDSAMYFCASGTGPNYGYTFGSGTRLTVV.

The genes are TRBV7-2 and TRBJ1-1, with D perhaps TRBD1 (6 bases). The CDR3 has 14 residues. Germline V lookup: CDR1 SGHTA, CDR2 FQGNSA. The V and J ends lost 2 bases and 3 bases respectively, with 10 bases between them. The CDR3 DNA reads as TGTGCCAGCAGCTTACAGGGGTGGGACACTGAAGCTTTCTTT. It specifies CASSLQGWDTEAFF.

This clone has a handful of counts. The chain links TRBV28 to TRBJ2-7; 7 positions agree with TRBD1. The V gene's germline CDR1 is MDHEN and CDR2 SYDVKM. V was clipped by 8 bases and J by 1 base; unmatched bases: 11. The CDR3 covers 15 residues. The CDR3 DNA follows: TGTGCCAGCCTTGCCAGGACAGGTCGATCCTACGAGCAGTACTTC. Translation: CASLARTGRSYEQYF. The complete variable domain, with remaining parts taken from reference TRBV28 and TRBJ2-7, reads DVKVTQSSRYLVKRTGEKVFLECVQDMDHENMFWYRQDPGLGLRLIYFSYDVKMKEKGDIPEGYSVSREKKERFSLILESASTNQTSMYLCASLARTGRSYEQYFGPGTRLTVT.

CDR3 sequence reads: CASSLLGTSGSTETQYF. For the CDR3, the DNA is TGTGCCAGCAGCTTACTCGGGACTAGCGGGAGCACGGAGACCCAGTACTTC. This chain joins TRBV11-1 and TRBJ2-5, with TRBD2 identical over 14 bases. The ends lost 2 bases at V and 5 bases at J; junction bases unmatched: 7. Germline values: CDR1 SGHAT, CDR2 FQDESV (reference sequence). The CDR3 is made up of 17 amino acids.

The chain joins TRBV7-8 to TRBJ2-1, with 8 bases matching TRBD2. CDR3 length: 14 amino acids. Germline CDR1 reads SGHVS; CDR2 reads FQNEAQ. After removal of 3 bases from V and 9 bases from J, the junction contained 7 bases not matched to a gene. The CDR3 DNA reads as TGTGCCAGCAGCTTGGGACTAGGTTTTGTTGAGCAGTTCTTC. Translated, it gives CASSLGLGFVEQFF.

The CDR3 coding sequence is TGTGCCAGCTCACCAGGGGACAGCGCCAAGAGGGCTTTCTTT. Its translation: CASSPGDSAKRAFF. The chain joins TRBV18 to TRBJ1-1; 7 bases fit TRBD1. With 2 bases clipped from V and 11 bases from J, the junction kept 11 bases outside the gene matches. The germline V gene encodes CDR1 KGHSH and CDR2 LQKENI. This CDR3 region has 14 residues.

The CDR3 region is CASSLGPYGYTF. The CDR3 nucleotides are TGTGCCAGCAGCCTGGGGCCATATGGCTACACCTTC. The gene calls are TRBV13 and TRBJ1-2; possible D gene TRBD1, 5 bases. With 5 bases removed from V and 5 bases from J, the gap between germline ends came to 9 bases. CDR1 and CDR2 (germline): PRHDT, FYEKMQ (reference sequence). The CDR3 sequence is 12 residues long.